The clone carrying this T cell receptor (beta chain) occurred once. This sample was taken from a study of blood T cell repertoires in COVID-19. The V gene end was trimmed by 5 bases and the J gene end by 2 bases; junction bases not matched to a gene: 3. The CDR3 sequence is 14 residues long. Germline CDR1 is MNHEY and CDR2 is SVGEGT. Assay: immunoSEQ multiplex PCR; the TCRdb copy retains only in-frame clones and omits some. The profile covers around 270,000 clones, with approximately 90% appearing a single time and about 4.6% taken by the ten largest. The sequencing input was peripheral blood. This receptor was obtained from a man between 40 and 49 years old with acute or convalescent COVID-19. The genes are TRBV6-2 or TRBV6-3 and TRBJ2-7, with TRBD2 matching over 10 bases. In DNA form, the CDR3 reads TGTGCCAGCAGTCTAGCGGGGGCCGCCTACGAGCAGTACTTC. Its protein is CASSLAGAAYEQYF.